This T cell receptor (beta chain) is from a study of shared clonotypes between healthy human individuals. CD45RO-negative, CCR7-selected cells formed the naive CD8 fraction, which excluded terminally differentiated effector memory CD45RA+ cells. The germline gives CDR1 LNHDA, CDR2 SQIVND (reference sequence). This CDR3 has 14 residues. Unmatched junction bases numbered 2, after V lost 3 bases and J lost 4 bases. In its sample, this clone was seen once. The identical CDR3 is also encoded by other nucleotide sequences in the sample. TCRdb's table, derived via immunoSEQ multiplex PCR, lists solely in-frame clones and lacks some. There are around 2,000,000 clones in the sample; 85% to 95% occur only once, and under 2% lies in the top ten.

The chain joins TRBV19 to TRBJ2-1; 8 bases match TRBD1. This TCR derives from a man aged 18-30 years in good health. Some clones in this sample may be carry-over from other donors' samples. Source material: naive CD8+ T cells from PBMCs. The CDR3 DNA reads TGTGCCAGTAGTATCAGGGGGCCATACAATGAGCAGTTCTTC. This encodes CASSIRGPYNEQFF. Full variable domain (rest looked up from reference TRBV19 and TRBJ2-1): DGGITQSPKYLFRKEGQNVTLSCEQNLNHDAMYWYRQDPGQGLRLIYYSQIVNDFQKGDIAEGYSVSREKKESFPLTVTSAQKNPTAFYLCASSIRGPYNEQFFGPGTRLTVL.